These T cell receptor beta chains were read from a single sample in a study of blood T cell repertoires in COVID-19. Only in-frame clones appear in the TCRdb table, and some are missing; sequencing was by immunoSEQ multiplex PCR. The sample lists about 210,000 clones; 75% to 85% were seen once. The sequenced sample was peripheral blood. These TCRs come from a woman between 65 and 79 years old with COVID-19, enrolled during active disease. CDR3s include the opening cysteine and the closing phenylalanine or tryptophan.

v_call cdr3_aa
TRBV19 CASAPGQGGSPLHF
TRBV5-8 CASSHPGEHGYTF
TRBV12-5 CASGLVRREGWDTQYF
TRBV19 CASSLQSREGEKLFF
TRBV7-9 CASSLSRQGEQYF
TRBV9 CASSQGLTHTNTGELFF
TRBV19 CASSLQGARNGYTF
TRBV7-2 CASSLGAGGIPLTGELFF
TRBV2 CASRQDINDTQYF
TRBV11-2 CASSSRPQRYTGELFF
TRBV30 CAWSQAGSYNSPLHF
TRBV6-5 CASSYSRDREREAFF
TRBV3-1/TRBV3-2 CASGQQMNTEAFF
TRBV4-2 CASSQAQGSYEQYF
TRBV6-4 CASRQQTGDEAYGYTF
TRBV4-2 CASSQETGRDTEAFF
TRBV24-1 CATSDTTSGKGTAYNEQFF
TRBV2 CASSRQGSDYGYTF
TRBV11-2 CASSLDWNTGELFF
TRBV5-1 CASSYNRGRDEQFF
TRBV4-2 CASSRAGTRDKLFF
TRBV15 CATSRQAGGTPGWSYGYTF
TRBV7-2 CASSLAGTGGMNTIYF
TRBV19 CASSITPGVNYGYTF
TRBV7-9 CASSSTGIGEQYF
TRBV19 CASSPDRIYGYTF
TRBV29-1 CSGQVGGNTEAFF
TRBV6-6 CASTGGNYEQYF
TRBV7-9 CASSLALGGVGTEAFF
TRBV11-3 CASSFGQASGELFF
TRBV5-1 CASSLESGGAHNEQFF
TRBV10-3 CAISSTRGEQPQHF
TRBV7-2 CASSRDGTAPNTGELFF
TRBV9 CASSVELVSEQYF
TRBV20-1 CSASRQGSDTEAFF
TRBV11-1 CASSYNGGSNSPLHF
TRBV3-1/TRBV3-2 CASSGLGGRETQYF
TRBV9 CASSFTDITEAFF
TRBV4-1 CASSQRPSIAGDKEQYF
TRBV9 CASSVEEGGRDYQTGELFF
TRBV10-3 CAIRPGQGAETQYF
TRBV5-6 CASSPGNTEAFF
TRBV7-2 CASSLAGTANSPLHF
TRBV6-1 CASSERGLSEAFF
TRBV2 CASSFDRGPSTEAFF
TRBV28 CASTRDSEAYNSPLHF
TRBV4-3 CASSQDSAGGYTF
TRBV19 CASSMGVSEQYF
TRBV5-1 CASSWGTGYNGELFF
TRBV10-3 CAISESSYEQYF
TRBV5-4 CASSFDSLSGNTIYF